The T cell receptor beta chain under discussion was sequenced for a study of T cell responses to AZD1222 COVID-19 vaccine. Study-level findings and limits: Per reports, nearly half of all spike-specific TCRs target regions that are unmutated in variants. Spike-specific TCR depth and breadth grew after two AZD1222 doses.

The ends were cut back, 2 bases at V and 2 bases at J, with 3 bases in the middle. In germline, CDR1 is SEHNR, CDR2 FQNEAQ (reference sequence). The CDR3 is made up of 12 amino acids. Notes on this clone: The antigen is undetermined.

Using immunoSEQ multiplex PCR, the repertoire was profiled, and TCRdb retains in-frame clones only, with some absent. The repertoire holds some 28,000 clones, with 78% as singletons. The chain combines TRBV7-9 with TRBJ1-1; D unclear. The starting material was peripheral blood, obtained on day 0 of AZD1222 vaccination. This TCR came from an adult in good health. DNA for the CDR3: TGTGCCAGCAGCTTAAGCAACACTGAAGCTTTCTTT. Its translation: CASSLSNTEAFF. Full variable domain (missing parts from reference TRBV7-9 and TRBJ1-1): DTGVSQNPRHKITKRGQNVTFRCDPISEHNRLYWYRQTLGQGPEFLTYFQNEAQLEKSRLLSDRFSAERPKGSFSTLEIQRTEQGDSAMYLCASSLSNTEAFFGQGTRLTVV.